One sample yielded the 24 T cell receptor beta chains listed below, sequenced in a study of untreated major depressive disorder. The data were produced by immunoSEQ multiplex PCR, yet TCRdb's version contains in-frame clones alone and is incomplete. The sample lists 20,000 to 25,000 clones; around 87% were seen once. Sequenced sample: CD4+ T cells from PBMCs. The receptors here all came from a woman aged 25 to 39 in good health.

The genes are TRBV7-2 and TRBJ1-3; perhaps TRBD1 as D (5 bases). Germline V gene lookup returns CDR1 SGHTA and CDR2 FQGNSA. Trimming removed 1 base from V and 1 base from J, with 8 bases in between. This CDR3 has 15 amino acids. The CDR3: CASSLVSGSGNTIYF. In nucleotides, the CDR3 is TGTGCCAGCAGCTTAGTTTCAGGGTCTGGAAACACCATATATTTT.

J is TRBJ1-5 and V is TRBV7-2; D unresolved. The CDR3 sequence is 13 residues long. V was pared by 4 bases and J by 2 bases, with 6 bases between. The germline gives CDR1 SGHTA, CDR2 FQGNSA. CDR3 residues: CASSSRGNQPQHF. In DNA, the CDR3 is TGTGCCAGCAGCTCCCGCGGCAATCAGCCCCAGCATTTT.

The gene calls are TRBV21-1 and TRBJ1-2; the table's TRBD1 call for D was not verified on the DNA. TRBV21-1 is a pseudogene segment. The CDR3 loop spans 15 amino acids. In nucleotides, the CDR3 is TGTGCCAGCAGCAAAGTGACAGGGATGTTGTATGGCTACACCTTC. Protein product: CASSKVTGMLYGYTF.

The V and J genes are TRBV5-6 and TRBJ1-2; no clear D. Between the trimmed V and J ends, which lost 1 base and 8 bases, there was a span of 9 bases. This CDR3 contains 12 residues. CDR1 SGHDT and CDR2 YYEEEE come from the germline V gene. The CDR3 nucleotides read TGTGCCAGCAGCTTGCTTTGGGGAGGCTACACCTTC. It specifies CASSLLWGGYTF.

V usage is TRBV5-1 and J usage is TRBJ1-2; 8 positions agree with TRBD1. The CDR3 runs to 13 residues. V shed 4 bases and J 8 bases; nucleotides not matched to a gene: 7. CDR1 and CDR2 from the germline V gene are SGHRS and YFSETQ. The CDR3 loop is CASSVTGEEGYTF. The CDR3 DNA is TGCGCCAGCAGCGTGACAGGGGAGGAAGGCTACACCTTC.

The chain combines TRBV18 with TRBJ1-1; perhaps TRBD1 as D (5 bases). With 5 bases removed from V and 1 base from J, the gap between germline ends came to 11 bases. The CDR3 length is 14 residues. The germline CDR1 and CDR2 sequences are KGHSH and LQKENI. CDR3 sequence (DNA): TGTGCCAGCTCAAAGACAGAGAGGAACACTGAAGCTTTCTTT. Translated, it gives CASSKTERNTEAFF. Complete variable domain (other parts from reference TRBV18 and TRBJ1-1): NAGVMQNPRHLVRRRGQEARLRCSPMKGHSHVYWYRQLPEEGLKFMVYLQKENIIDESGMPKERFSAEFPKEGPSILRIQQVVRGDSAAYFCASSKTERNTEAFFGQGTRLTVV.

The genes are TRBV7-2 and TRBJ1-5; unclear D gene. Trimming took off 1 base at V and 3 bases at J, with 10 bases between the two ends. The CDR3 has 15 amino acids. The germline V gene encodes CDR1 SGHTA and CDR2 FQGNSA. CDR3 DNA sequence: TGTGCCAGCAGCTTAGTAAGACGGTACAATCAGCCCCAGCATTTT. Its translation is CASSLVRRYNQPQHF.

This chain joins TRBV6-5 and TRBJ2-7, with 7 bases fitting TRBD1. With 4 bases clipped from V and 5 bases from J, the junction kept 8 bases outside the gene matches. The CDR3 length is 14 residues. Germline V CDR1 and CDR2: MNHEY, SVGAGI. CDR3 nucleotide sequence: TGTGCCAGCAGTTCGGACAGGCGTGCCAACGAGCAGTACTTC. Its translation: CASSSDRRANEQYF.

V and J are TRBV30 and TRBJ2-1, with 10 bases lining up with TRBD2. V shed 3 bases and J 9 bases; nucleotides not matched to a gene: 8. CDR3 length: 14 residues. Germline-derived CDR1 and CDR2 are GTSNPN and SVGIG (reference sequence). The CDR3 DNA is TGTGCCTGGAGGAGCGGGGGGGCCTCAGGTGAGCAGTTCTTC. It is translated as CAWRSGGASGEQFF.

The chain is built from TRBV2 and TRBJ2-5, with 7 positions matching TRBD1. V dropped 5 bases and J dropped 3; count of bases not matched to a gene: 9. The CDR3 covers 15 residues. Per germline, CDR1 SNHLY and CDR2 FYNNEI. DNA for the CDR3: TGTGCCAGCAGTCGAACCCAAACAGGGGAAGAGACCCAGTACTTC. This codes for CASSRTQTGEETQYF.

This clone was picked up one time. The gene calls are TRBV5-1 and TRBJ1-2; 9 bases fit TRBD1. The CDR3 spans 13 residues. CDR1 is SGHRS, CDR2 YFSETQ, per germline. V was pared by 4 bases and J by 7 bases, with 5 bases of the junction left unmatched. The CDR3 loop is CASSQTGGFGYTF. In nucleotides, the CDR3 is TGCGCCAGCAGCCAAACAGGGGGCTTTGGCTACACCTTC.

J is TRBJ2-7 and V is TRBV5-6; D is uncertain. The germline CDR1 and CDR2 sequences are SGHDT and YYEEEE. The germline V and J ends were trimmed by 1 base and 4 bases, with 3 bases remaining between them. The CDR3 consists of 11 residues. The CDR3 region is CASSLRYEQYF. The CDR3 DNA is TGTGCCAGCAGCTTGCGGTACGAGCAGTACTTC.

This clone was seen once. The V call is TRBV10-3, the J call TRBJ2-7; D ambiguous. The germline V gene encodes CDR1 ENHRY and CDR2 SYGVKD. There are 12 residues in the CDR3. Trimming shortened V by 6 bases and J by 5 bases, and 11 bases separated the two germline ends. CDR3 residues: CAISALMDEQYF. The CDR3 nucleotides are TGTGCCATCAGCGCGCTGATGGACGAGCAGTACTTC.

The chain has TRBV7-2 and TRBJ2-3; TRBD2 matches 16 bases. The junction had 3 bases not matched to a gene; V was cut back by 5 bases and J by 10 bases. Germline CDR1 reads SGHTA; CDR2 reads FQGNSA. This CDR3 is 14 amino acids long. CDR3 residues: CASSQGLAGGAQYF. The CDR3 DNA reads as TGTGCCAGCAGCCAGGGACTAGCGGGAGGGGCGCAGTATTTT.

The genes are TRBV27 and TRBJ2-7; D is possibly TRBD1 or TRBD2 (5 bases each). In germline, CDR1 is MNHEY, CDR2 SMNVEV (reference sequence). With 5 bases removed from V and 5 bases from J, the gap between germline ends came to 16 bases. The CDR3 is 14 amino acids. The CDR3 spells CASSKQTAADEQYF. CDR3 nucleotide sequence: TGTGCCAGCAGTAAACAGACAGCGGCGGACGAGCAGTACTTC.

This clone appeared a few times. The rearrangement uses TRBV18 and TRBJ1-6, with D unresolved. Looked up from germline, CDR1 is KGHSH and CDR2 is LQKENI. Between the trimmed V and J ends, which lost 1 base and 7 bases, there was a span of 14 bases. This CDR3 has 16 residues. Here the CDR3 reads CASSPLQEGQNSPLHF. In DNA, the CDR3 is TGTGCCAGCTCACCACTCCAGGAAGGGCAGAATTCACCCCTCCACTTT. Combining the CDR3 with reference TRBV18 and TRBJ1-6 gives the whole variable domain NAGVMQNPRHLVRRRGQEARLRCSPMKGHSHVYWYRQLPEEGLKFMVYLQKENIIDESGMPKERFSAEFPKEGPSILRIQQVVRGDSAAYFCASSPLQEGQNSPLHFGNGTRLTVT.

V and J are TRBV5-4 and TRBJ1-6; 7 bases are shared with TRBD1. The CDR3 loop spans 15 amino acids. CDR1 is SGHNT and CDR2 is YYREEE in the germline V gene (reference sequence). J was trimmed by 10 bases and V by 0 bases; bases with no gene match: 7. The DNA for the CDR3 is TGTGCCAGCAGCTTGGGTGACAGGGTACTCTCACCCCTCCACTTT. This gives the protein CASSLGDRVLSPLHF. Full variable domain (missing parts from reference TRBV5-4 and TRBJ1-6): ETGVTQSPTHLIKTRGQQVTLRCSSQSGHNTVSWYQQALGQGPQFIFQYYREEENGRGNFPPRFSGLQFPNYSSELNVNALELDDSALYLCASSLGDRVLSPLHFGNGTRLTVT.

V and J are TRBV27 and TRBJ2-7; maybe TRBD2 (6 bases). This CDR3 contains 11 residues. Germline V gene data show CDR1 as MNHEY and CDR2 as SMNVEV (reference sequence). V was trimmed by 3 bases and J by 6 bases, leaving 6 bases between them. For the CDR3, the DNA is TGTGCCAGCAGTTTCGGGGGCGAGCAGTACTTC. It encodes CASSFGGEQYF.

The V and J genes are TRBV6-1 and TRBJ2-3; 7 bases align to TRBD2. Trimming took 1 base from V and 0 from J; bases not matched to a gene: 4. The CDR3 covers 16 residues. The germline CDR1 and CDR2 sequences are MNHNS and SASEGT. The CDR3 region is CASSEGRGYSTDTQYF. As DNA, the CDR3 is TGTGCCAGCAGTGAAGGGCGGGGGTACAGCACAGATACGCAGTATTTT.

The rearrangement joins TRBV7-9 to TRBJ2-3, with D tentatively TRBD2 (5 bases). The CDR3 length is 14 residues. V was clipped by 5 bases and J by 3 bases, with 12 bases between them. CDR1 and CDR2 from the germline V gene are SEHNR and FQNEAQ (reference sequence). Here the CDR3 reads CASSDSGSTDTQYF. In nucleotides, the CDR3 is TGTGCCAGCAGCGATAGTGGGAGTACAGATACGCAGTATTTT.

This sequence joins TRBV19 and TRBJ1-1; D may be TRBD1 (5 bases). Trimming pared 7 bases from V and 2 bases from J, leaving 29 bases between. CDR3 size: 19 residues. The germline gives CDR1 LNHDA, CDR2 SQIVND (reference sequence). The DNA for the CDR3 is TGTGCCAGTACCCTTTCGGGGCCTGCCTACCAATCCGCCAACACTGAAGCTTTCTTT. It specifies CASTLSGPAYQSANTEAFF.

V and J are TRBV10-3 and TRBJ2-6; 9 bases line up with TRBD1. The CDR3 spans 17 residues. Germline V CDR1 and CDR2: ENHRY, SYGVKD. V lost 6 bases to trimming and J lost 1 base; unmatched junction nucleotides: 7. The chain's CDR3 is CAIRGGQGKSGANVLTF. In DNA, the CDR3 is TGTGCCATCAGGGGGGGACAGGGAAAGTCTGGGGCCAACGTCCTGACTTTC.

This rearrangement joins TRBV2 to TRBJ1-6, with 9 bases identical to TRBD1. Germline values: CDR1 SNHLY, CDR2 FYNNEI. The V segment lost 1 base and the J segment 10 bases; nucleotides outside the gene matches: 5. The CDR3 extends over 15 amino acids. The chain's CDR3 is CASSEVGTGKSPLHF. In DNA form, the CDR3 reads TGTGCCAGCAGTGAAGTAGGGACAGGGAAATCACCCCTCCACTTT.

This sequence joins TRBV10-2 and TRBJ1-3; the D is unclear. Germline V lookup: CDR1 WSHSY, CDR2 SAAADI. CDR3 length: 14 residues. Trimming took off 6 bases at V and 9 bases at J, with 18 bases between the two ends. For the CDR3, the DNA is TGCGCCAGCAGGGACCCCGGACTGGACGGCACCATATATTTT. This sequence encodes CASRDPGLDGTIYF.